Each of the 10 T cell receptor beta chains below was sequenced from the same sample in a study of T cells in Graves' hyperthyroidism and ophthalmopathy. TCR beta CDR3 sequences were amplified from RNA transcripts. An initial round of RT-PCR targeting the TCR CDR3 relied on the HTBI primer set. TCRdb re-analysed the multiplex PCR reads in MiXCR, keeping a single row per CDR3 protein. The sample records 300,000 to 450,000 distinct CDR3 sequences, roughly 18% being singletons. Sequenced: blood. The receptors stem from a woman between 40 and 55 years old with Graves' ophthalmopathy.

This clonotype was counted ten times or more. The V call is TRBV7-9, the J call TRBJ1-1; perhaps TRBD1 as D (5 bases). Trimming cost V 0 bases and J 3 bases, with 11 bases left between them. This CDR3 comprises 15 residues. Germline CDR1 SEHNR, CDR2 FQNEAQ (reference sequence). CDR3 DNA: TGTGCCAGCAGCTTAGCGCAGGGTTCGGACACTGAAGCTTTCTTT. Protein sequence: CASSLAQGSDTEAFF.

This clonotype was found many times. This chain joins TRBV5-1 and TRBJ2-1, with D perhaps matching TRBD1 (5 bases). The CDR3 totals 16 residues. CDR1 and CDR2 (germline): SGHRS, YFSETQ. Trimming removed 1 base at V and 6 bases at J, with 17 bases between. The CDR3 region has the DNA TGCGCCAGCAGCTTGACCTTCCGGACACGTAGCAATGAGCAGTTCTTC. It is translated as CASSLTFRTRSNEQFF.

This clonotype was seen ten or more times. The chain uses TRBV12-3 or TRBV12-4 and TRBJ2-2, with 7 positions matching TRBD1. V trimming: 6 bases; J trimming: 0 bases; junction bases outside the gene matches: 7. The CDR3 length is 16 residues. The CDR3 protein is CASSRRQGANTGELFF. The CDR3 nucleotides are TGTGCCAGCAGCCGACGACAGGGCGCGAACACCGGGGAGCTGTTTTTT.

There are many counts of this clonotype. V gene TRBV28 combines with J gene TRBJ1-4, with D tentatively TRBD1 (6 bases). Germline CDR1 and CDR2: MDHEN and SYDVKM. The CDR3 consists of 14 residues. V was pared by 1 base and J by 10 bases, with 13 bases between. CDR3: CASSLSPGQRKLFF. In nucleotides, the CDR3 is TGTGCCAGCAGTTTATCCCCGGGACAAAGAAAACTGTTTTTT.

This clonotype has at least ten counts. CDR3 sequence (DNA): TGTGCCAGCAGCTTATTCGGAGGGACTAGCGCCACCGGGGAGCTGTTTTTT. This translates into CASSLFGGTSATGELFF. The chain carries TRBV7-3 and TRBJ2-2; 10 bases line up with TRBD2. This CDR3 spans 17 amino acids. The germline V gene encodes CDR1 SGHTA and CDR2 FQGTGA. Trimming removed 2 bases from V and 4 bases from J; junction bases left unmatched: 7.

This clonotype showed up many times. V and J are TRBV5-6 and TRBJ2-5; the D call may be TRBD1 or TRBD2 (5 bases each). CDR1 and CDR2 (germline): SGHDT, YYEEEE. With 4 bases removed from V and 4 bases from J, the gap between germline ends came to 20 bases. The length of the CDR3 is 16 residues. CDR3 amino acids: CASSLGQGRSRETQYF. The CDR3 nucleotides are TGTGCCAGCAGCCTGGGTCAGGGACGATCCCGAGAGACCCAGTACTTC.

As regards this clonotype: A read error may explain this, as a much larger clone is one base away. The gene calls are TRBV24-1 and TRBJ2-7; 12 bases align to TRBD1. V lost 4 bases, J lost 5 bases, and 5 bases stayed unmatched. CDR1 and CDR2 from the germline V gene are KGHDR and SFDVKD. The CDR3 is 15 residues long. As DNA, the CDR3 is TGTGCCACCAGTGAACCGGGACAGGGGGCTGACGAGCAGTACTTC. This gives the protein CATSEPGQGADEQYF.

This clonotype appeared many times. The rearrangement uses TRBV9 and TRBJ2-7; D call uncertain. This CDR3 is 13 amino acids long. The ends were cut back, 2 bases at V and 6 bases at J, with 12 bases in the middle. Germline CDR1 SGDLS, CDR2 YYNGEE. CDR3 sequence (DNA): TGTGCCAGCAGCGTCTACGTCGGTGGCGAGCAGTACTTC. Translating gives CASSVYVGGEQYF. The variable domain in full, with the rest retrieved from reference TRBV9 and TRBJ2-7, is DSGVTQTPKHLITATGQRVTLRCSPRSGDLSVYWYQQSLDQGLQFLIQYYNGEERAKGNILERFSAQQFPDLHSELNLSSLELGDSALYFCASSVYVGGEQYFGPGTRLTVT.

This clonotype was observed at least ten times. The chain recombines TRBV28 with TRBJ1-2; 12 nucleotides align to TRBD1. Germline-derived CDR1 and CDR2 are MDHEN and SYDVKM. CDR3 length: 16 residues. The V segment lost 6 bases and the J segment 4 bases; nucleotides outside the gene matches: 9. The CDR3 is CASSLPPGQGAYGYTF. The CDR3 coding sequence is TGTGCCAGCAGCCTGCCACCGGGACAGGGGGCCTATGGCTACACCTTC.

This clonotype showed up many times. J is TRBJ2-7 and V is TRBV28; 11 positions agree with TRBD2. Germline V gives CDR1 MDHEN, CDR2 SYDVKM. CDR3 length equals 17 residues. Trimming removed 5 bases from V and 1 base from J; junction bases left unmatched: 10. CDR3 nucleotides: TGTGCCAGCAGTCAAGGGACTAGCGGTGCTCCTTCCTACGAGCAGTACTTC. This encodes CASSQGTSGAPSYEQYF. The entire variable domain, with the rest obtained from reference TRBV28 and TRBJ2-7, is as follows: DVKVTQSSRYLVKRTGEKVFLECVQDMDHENMFWYRQDPGLGLRLIYFSYDVKMKEKGDIPEGYSVSREKKERFSLILESASTNQTSMYLCASSQGTSGAPSYEQYFGPGTRLTVT.